Listed here are 20 T cell receptor beta chains from one sample, sequenced in a study of cytomegalovirus exposure and HLA in healthy donors. Clones were sequenced by immunoSEQ multiplex PCR, and TCRdb holds only the in-frame ones, with some missing. The table includes 150,000 to 200,000 clones, approximately 86% detected once. Sequenced material: PBMCs. Source of these receptors: a woman aged 18 to 35 in good health and CMV-seronegative.

The CDR3 here is CASSPDRENSPLHF. DNA for the CDR3: TGTGCCAGCAGCCCGGACCGGGAAAATTCACCCCTCCACTTT. This rearrangement joins TRBV7-9 to TRBJ1-6; D unclear. CDR1 is SEHNR, CDR2 FQNEAQ, per germline (reference sequence). Trimming removed 5 bases from V and 7 bases from J, with 12 bases in between. CDR3 length: 14 residues.

The chain has TRBV5-1 and TRBJ2-1; D not certain. The CDR3 runs to 15 residues. CDR1 is SGHRS and CDR2 is YFSETQ in the germline V gene. V was trimmed by 0 bases and J by 1 base, leaving 8 bases between them. CDR3 region: CASSLVGSSYNEQFF. CDR3 nucleotides: TGCGCCAGCAGCTTGGTGGGCAGTTCCTACAATGAGCAGTTCTTC.

The chain joins TRBV28 to TRBJ2-7; TRBD1 is a possible D gene (5 bases). The germline gives CDR1 MDHEN, CDR2 SYDVKM. CDR3 length: 12 residues. V lost 7 bases and J 2 bases, leaving 9 bases between the germline ends. CDR3 protein: CASKKGAYEQYF. The CDR3 nucleotides read TGTGCCAGCAAGAAAGGGGCCTACGAGCAGTACTTC.

The chain is built from TRBV7-2 and TRBJ1-2, with 9 bases aligning to TRBD1. The CDR3 sequence is 15 residues long. Per germline, CDR1 SGHTA and CDR2 FQGNSA. Trimming cost V 5 bases and J 4 bases; bases outside gene matches: 8. The CDR3, as DNA: TGTGCCAGCAGCCAACATACAGGGGGCCCCTATGGCTACACCTTC. Translating it yields CASSQHTGGPYGYTF.

V usage is TRBV29-1 and J usage is TRBJ2-1; TRBD2 aligns across 8 bases. V trimming: 5 bases; J trimming: 3 bases; junction bases outside the gene matches: 9. The germline CDR1 and CDR2 sequences are SQVTM and ANQGSEA. This CDR3 contains 15 residues. CDR3 nucleotides: TGCAGCGTTAGAAGAGCGGGAGCTCTCTACAATGAGCAGTTCTTC. This gives the protein CSVRRAGALYNEQFF.

The gene calls are TRBV19 and TRBJ2-7, with 7 bases aligning to TRBD2. CDR1 LNHDA and CDR2 SQIVND come from the germline V gene (reference sequence). The CDR3 length is 13 residues. V lost 6 bases, J lost 3 bases, and 5 bases stayed unmatched. The CDR3 loop is CASSPRGDYEQYF. DNA for the CDR3: TGTGCCAGTAGCCCACGGGGGGACTACGAGCAGTACTTC. Filled out from reference TRBV19 and TRBJ2-7, the complete variable domain reads DGGITQSPKYLFRKEGQNVTLSCEQNLNHDAMYWYRQDPGQGLRLIYYSQIVNDFQKGDIAEGYSVSREKKESFPLTVTSAQKNPTAFYLCASSPRGDYEQYFGPGTRLTVT.

V and J are TRBV7-9 and TRBJ1-1; D ambiguous. In germline, CDR1 is SEHNR, CDR2 FQNEAQ (reference sequence). The CDR3 loop spans 13 amino acids. V was pared by 8 bases and J by 1 base, with 11 bases between. The CDR3: CASHEVWNTEAFF. The CDR3 region has the DNA TGTGCCAGCCACGAGGTTTGGAACACTGAAGCTTTCTTT. The full variable domain, rest sourced from reference TRBV7-9 and TRBJ1-1, is DTGVSQNPRHKITKRGQNVTFRCDPISEHNRLYWYRQTLGQGPEFLTYFQNEAQLEKSRLLSDRFSAERPKGSFSTLEIQRTEQGDSAMYLCASHEVWNTEAFFGQGTRLTVV.

In its sample, this clone was seen a few times. This sequence joins TRBV5-1 and TRBJ1-6; TRBD1 matches at 10 bases. J lost 7 bases, V lost 5 bases, and 6 bases had no gene match. Per germline, CDR1 SGHRS and CDR2 YFSETQ. This CDR3 is 15 amino acids long. CDR3 bases: TGCGCCAGCAGTTCGGACAGGGGGAGAAATTCACCCCTCCACTTT. It specifies CASSSDRGRNSPLHF.

The genes are TRBV7-6 and TRBJ2-7, with D tentatively TRBD2 (6 bases). Looked up from germline, CDR1 is SGHVS and CDR2 is FNYEAQ. The CDR3 sequence is 13 residues long. The V gene lost 5 bases and the J gene lost 3 bases, with 11 bases spanning the gap. CDR3 DNA sequence: TGTGCCAGCAGCCCAAGGCGGGGCTACGAGCAGTACTTC. Translating it yields CASSPRRGYEQYF. The full variable domain, completed using reference TRBV7-6 and TRBJ2-7, is GAGVSQSPRYKVTKRGQDVALRCDPISGHVSLYWYRQALGQGPEFLTYFNYEAQQDKSGLPNDRFSAERPEGSISTLTIQRTEQRDSAMYRCASSPRRGYEQYFGPGTRLTVT.

This clone has just one count. The genes are TRBV5-1 and TRBJ2-7; the match to TRBD1 covers 7 bases. Germline loops: CDR1 SGHRS, CDR2 YFSETQ. This CDR3 spans 14 amino acids. V shed 3 bases, J shed 6 bases, and the junction held 9 bases outside the gene matches. CDR3 residues: CASSSRDRESEQYF. For the CDR3, the DNA is TGCGCCAGCAGCTCCCGGGACAGAGAGTCCGAGCAGTACTTC.

V gene TRBV6-5 combines with J gene TRBJ1-1; no clear D. The ends were cut back, 4 bases at V and 7 bases at J, with 7 bases in the middle. CDR1 is MNHEY and CDR2 is SVGAGI in the germline V gene. The CDR3 consists of 11 residues. The CDR3 nucleotides read TGTGCCAGCAGTTGGAGGGTTGAAGCTTTCTTT. Its translation: CASSWRVEAFF.

The chain is built from TRBV6-1 and TRBJ2-1; no firm D call. CDR3 length: 15 amino acids. The germline CDR1 and CDR2 sequences are MNHNS and SASEGT. Trimming removed 2 bases at V and 2 bases at J, with 10 bases between. The CDR3 sequence: CASSERWLAYNEQFF. CDR3 DNA: TGTGCCAGCAGTGAAAGATGGCTAGCCTACAATGAGCAGTTCTTC.

The chain is built from TRBV7-9 and TRBJ2-7, with TRBD1 matching over 8 bases. The germline V gene encodes CDR1 SEHNR and CDR2 FQNEAQ (reference sequence). The CDR3 spans 16 residues. Trimming took 2 bases from V and 6 from J; bases not matched to a gene: 12. The CDR3 is CASSLSGGEGRVEQYF. The CDR3 region has the DNA TGTGCCAGCAGCTTATCAGGGGGCGAGGGTAGGGTCGAGCAGTACTTC.

The chain uses TRBV6-1 and TRBJ1-5; D unclear. The germline gives CDR1 MNHNS, CDR2 SASEGT. V lost 3 bases and J lost 4, with 10 bases in between. This CDR3 is 14 amino acids long. The CDR3 sequence is CASSDRGINQPQHF. Here the CDR3 DNA reads TGTGCCAGCAGTGATAGAGGGATTAATCAGCCCCAGCATTTT.

As for this clone: Within the sample, other DNA sequences also encode this same CDR3. V and J are TRBV5-1 and TRBJ2-7, with D perhaps matching TRBD1 (5 bases). Germline CDR1 SGHRS, CDR2 YFSETQ. The V end lost 0 bases, the J end lost 2 bases, and 9 bases lay between the germline ends. This CDR3 region has 14 residues. The CDR3 loop is CASSLEGVPYEQYF. CDR3 nucleotides: TGCGCCAGCAGCTTGGAAGGGGTCCCCTACGAGCAGTACTTC.

There are a few counts of this clone. This chain uses TRBV30 with TRBJ1-6; TRBD1 is a possible D gene (5 bases). The CDR3 sequence is 14 residues long. Germline CDR1 reads GTSNPN; CDR2 reads SVGIG (reference sequence). Deletions cut 3 bases from V and 10 bases from J, with 16 bases between. The chain's CDR3 is CAWRAQVLGSPLHF. The CDR3 nucleotides read TGTGCCTGGAGGGCACAGGTATTGGGCTCACCCCTCCACTTT.

This rearrangement joins TRBV19 to TRBJ2-1, with TRBD1 matching 7 bases. The V and J ends lost 5 bases and 4 bases, in that order; junction bases with no gene match: 11. The CDR3 totals 16 residues. Germline values: CDR1 LNHDA, CDR2 SQIVND (reference sequence). This CDR3 is CASSARQGTLYNEQFF. CDR3 nucleotide sequence: TGTGCCAGTAGTGCGAGACAGGGTACCCTTTACAATGAGCAGTTCTTC.

V usage is TRBV4-1 and J usage is TRBJ2-1; 8 bases map to TRBD2. This CDR3 contains 17 residues. From germline, CDR1 is MGHRA and CDR2 YSYEKL. With 1 base clipped from V and 7 bases from J, the junction kept 12 bases outside the gene matches. The CDR3: CASSQVTGLAVRNEQFF. In nucleotides, the CDR3 is TGCGCCAGCAGCCAAGTAACCGGACTAGCCGTCCGGAATGAGCAGTTCTTC.

The J gene is TRBJ1-2, the V gene TRBV5-1; a weak D match, TRBD1 (6 bases). This CDR3 has 14 residues. CDR1 SGHRS and CDR2 YFSETQ come from the germline V gene. V lost 6 bases and J lost 6, with 18 bases in between. The CDR3 here is CASTTPGTKDGYTF. In nucleotides, the CDR3 is TGCGCCAGCACAACACCCGGGACAAAGGATGGCTACACCTTC.

The genes are TRBV20-1 and TRBJ2-1; D is ambiguous. This CDR3 is built from 11 residues. Germline assignment: CDR1 DFQATT and CDR2 SNEGSKA (reference sequence). V was cut by 3 bases and J by 9 bases, with 9 bases left in between. CDR3 sequence: CSASKKPEQFF. For the CDR3, the DNA is TGCAGTGCTAGCAAGAAGCCTGAGCAGTTCTTC.